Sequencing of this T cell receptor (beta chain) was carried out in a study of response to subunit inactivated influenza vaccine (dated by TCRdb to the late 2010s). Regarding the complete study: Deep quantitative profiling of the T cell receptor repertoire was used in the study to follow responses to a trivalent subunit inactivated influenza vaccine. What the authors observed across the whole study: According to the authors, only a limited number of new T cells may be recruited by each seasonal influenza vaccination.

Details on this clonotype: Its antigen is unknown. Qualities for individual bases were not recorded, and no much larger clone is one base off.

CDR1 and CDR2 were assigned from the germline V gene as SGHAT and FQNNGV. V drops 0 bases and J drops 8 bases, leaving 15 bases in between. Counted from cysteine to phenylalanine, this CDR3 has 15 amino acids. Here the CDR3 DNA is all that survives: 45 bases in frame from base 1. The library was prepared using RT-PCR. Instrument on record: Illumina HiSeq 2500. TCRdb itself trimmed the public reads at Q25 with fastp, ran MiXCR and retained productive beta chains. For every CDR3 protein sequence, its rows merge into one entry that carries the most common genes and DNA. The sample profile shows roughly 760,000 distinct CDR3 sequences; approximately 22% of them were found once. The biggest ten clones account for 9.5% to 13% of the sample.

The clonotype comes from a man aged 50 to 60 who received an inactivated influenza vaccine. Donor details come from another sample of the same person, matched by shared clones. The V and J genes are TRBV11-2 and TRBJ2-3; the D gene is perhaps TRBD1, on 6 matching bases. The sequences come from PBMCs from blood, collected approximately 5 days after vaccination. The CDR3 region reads CASSLDDLRGGTQYF. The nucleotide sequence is TGTGCCAGCAGCTTAGATGACCTGAGAGGGGGTACGCAGTATTTT.